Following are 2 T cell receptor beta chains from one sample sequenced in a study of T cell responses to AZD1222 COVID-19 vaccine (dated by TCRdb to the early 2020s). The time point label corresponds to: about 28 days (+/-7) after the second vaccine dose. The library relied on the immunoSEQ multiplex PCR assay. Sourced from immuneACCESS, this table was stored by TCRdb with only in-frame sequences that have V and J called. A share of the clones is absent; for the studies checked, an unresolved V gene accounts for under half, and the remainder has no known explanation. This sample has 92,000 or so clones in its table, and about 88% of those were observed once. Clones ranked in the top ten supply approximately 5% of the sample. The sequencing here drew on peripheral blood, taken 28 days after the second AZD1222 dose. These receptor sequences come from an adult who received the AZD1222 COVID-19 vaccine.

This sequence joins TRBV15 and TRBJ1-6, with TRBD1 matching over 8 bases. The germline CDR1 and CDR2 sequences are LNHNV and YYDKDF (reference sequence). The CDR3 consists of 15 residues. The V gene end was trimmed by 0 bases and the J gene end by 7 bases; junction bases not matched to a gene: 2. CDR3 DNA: TGTGCCACCAGCAGAGACCGGGACAGGAATTCACCCCTCCACTTT. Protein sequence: CATSRDRDRNSPLHF.

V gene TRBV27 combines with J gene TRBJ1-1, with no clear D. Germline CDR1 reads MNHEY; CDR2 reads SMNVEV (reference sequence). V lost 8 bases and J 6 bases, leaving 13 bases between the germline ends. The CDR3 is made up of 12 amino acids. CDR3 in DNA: TGTGCCAGCGGCGGAGAAGACCCTGAAGCTTTCTTT. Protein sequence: CASGGEDPEAFF.